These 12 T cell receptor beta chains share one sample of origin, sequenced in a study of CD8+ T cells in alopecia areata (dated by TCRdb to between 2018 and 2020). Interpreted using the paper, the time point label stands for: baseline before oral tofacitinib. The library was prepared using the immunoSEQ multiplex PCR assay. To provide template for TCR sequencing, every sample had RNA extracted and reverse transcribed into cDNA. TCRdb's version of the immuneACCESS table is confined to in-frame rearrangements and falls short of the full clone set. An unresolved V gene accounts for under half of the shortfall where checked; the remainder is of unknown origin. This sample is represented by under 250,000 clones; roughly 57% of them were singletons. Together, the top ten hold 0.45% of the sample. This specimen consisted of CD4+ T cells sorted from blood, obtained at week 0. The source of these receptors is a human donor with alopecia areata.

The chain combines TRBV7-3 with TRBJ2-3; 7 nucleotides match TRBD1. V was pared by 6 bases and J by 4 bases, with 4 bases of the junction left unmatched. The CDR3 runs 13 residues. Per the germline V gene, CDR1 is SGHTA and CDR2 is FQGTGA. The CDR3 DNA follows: TGTGCCAGCAGGTCCGGGACAGCAGATACGCAGTATTTT. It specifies CASRSGTADTQYF.

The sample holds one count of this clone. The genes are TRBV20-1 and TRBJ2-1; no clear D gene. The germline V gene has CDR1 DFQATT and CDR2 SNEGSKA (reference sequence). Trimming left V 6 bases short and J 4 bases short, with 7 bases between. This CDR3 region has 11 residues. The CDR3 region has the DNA TGCAGTGCCCCCGGATACAATGAGCAGTTCTTC. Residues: CSAPGYNEQFF.

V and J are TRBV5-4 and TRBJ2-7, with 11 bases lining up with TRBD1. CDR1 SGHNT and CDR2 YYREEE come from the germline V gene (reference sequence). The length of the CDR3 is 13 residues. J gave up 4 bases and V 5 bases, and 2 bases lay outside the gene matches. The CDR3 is CASSRDRGYEQYF. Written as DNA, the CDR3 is TGTGCCAGCAGTCGGGACAGGGGGTACGAGCAGTACTTC.

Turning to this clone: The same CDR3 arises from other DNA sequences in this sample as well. The CDR3 protein is CASSLEGVSNQPQHF. The CDR3 DNA reads as TGCGCCAGCAGCTTGGAGGGTGTTAGCAATCAGCCCCAGCATTTT. This rearrangement joins TRBV5-1 to TRBJ1-5; D is undetermined. The CDR3 runs 15 residues. Germline CDR1 SGHRS, CDR2 YFSETQ. V was clipped by 0 bases and J by 0 bases, with 7 bases between them.

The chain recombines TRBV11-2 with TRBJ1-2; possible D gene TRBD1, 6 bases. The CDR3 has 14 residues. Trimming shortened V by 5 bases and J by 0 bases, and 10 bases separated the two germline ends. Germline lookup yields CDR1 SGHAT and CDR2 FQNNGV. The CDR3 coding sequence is TGTGCCAGCAGCCTAGGACAGACTAACTATGGCTACACCTTC. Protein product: CASSLGQTNYGYTF.

CDR3 DNA sequence: TGTGCCAGCAGCTCCGGGCATACTAATGAAAAACTGTTTTTT. It encodes CASSSGHTNEKLFF. The chain has TRBV7-9 and TRBJ1-4; D is unclear. Germline-derived CDR1 and CDR2 are SEHNR and FQNEAQ (reference sequence). The CDR3 is 14 residues long. With 4 bases removed from V and 2 bases from J, the gap between germline ends came to 8 bases.

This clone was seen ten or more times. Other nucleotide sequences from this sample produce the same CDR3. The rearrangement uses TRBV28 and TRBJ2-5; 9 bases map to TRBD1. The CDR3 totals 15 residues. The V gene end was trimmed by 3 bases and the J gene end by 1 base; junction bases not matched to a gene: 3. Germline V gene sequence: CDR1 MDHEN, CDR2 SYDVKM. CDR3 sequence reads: CASSLTGGGQETQYF. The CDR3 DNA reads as TGTGCCAGCAGTTTGACAGGGGGAGGCCAAGAGACCCAGTACTTC.

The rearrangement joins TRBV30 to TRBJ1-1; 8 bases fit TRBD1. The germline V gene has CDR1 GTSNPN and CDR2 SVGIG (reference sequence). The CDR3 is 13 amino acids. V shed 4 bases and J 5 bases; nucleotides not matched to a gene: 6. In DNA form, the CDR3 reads TGTGCCTGGAAAGTACAGGGGGGGACTGAAGCTTTCTTT. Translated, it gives CAWKVQGGTEAFF.

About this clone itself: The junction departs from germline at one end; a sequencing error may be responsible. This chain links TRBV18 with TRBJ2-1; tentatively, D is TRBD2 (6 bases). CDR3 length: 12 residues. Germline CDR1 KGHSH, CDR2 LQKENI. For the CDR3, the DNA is TGTGCCAGCTCGCTGACTAGTTTTGAGGAGTTCTTC. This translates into CASSLTSFEEFF.

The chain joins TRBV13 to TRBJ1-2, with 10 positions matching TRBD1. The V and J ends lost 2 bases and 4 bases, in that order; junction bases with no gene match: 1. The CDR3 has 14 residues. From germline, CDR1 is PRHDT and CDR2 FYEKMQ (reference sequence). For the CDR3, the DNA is TGTGCCAGCAGCTTATGGGACAGGGGCTATGGCTACACCTTC. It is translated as CASSLWDRGYGYTF.

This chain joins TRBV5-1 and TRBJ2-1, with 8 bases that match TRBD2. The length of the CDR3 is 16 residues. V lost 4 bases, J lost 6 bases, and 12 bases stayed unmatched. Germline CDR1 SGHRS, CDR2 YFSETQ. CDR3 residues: CASSPDVAGGPNEQFF. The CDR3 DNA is TGCGCCAGCAGCCCGGATGTGGCGGGAGGTCCCAATGAGCAGTTCTTC. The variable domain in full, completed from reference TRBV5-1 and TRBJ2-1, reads KAGVTQTPRYLIKTRGQQVTLSCSPISGHRSVSWYQQTPGQGLQFLFEYFSETQRNKGNFPGRFSGRQFSNSRSEMNVSTLELGDSALYLCASSPDVAGGPNEQFFGPGTRLTVL.

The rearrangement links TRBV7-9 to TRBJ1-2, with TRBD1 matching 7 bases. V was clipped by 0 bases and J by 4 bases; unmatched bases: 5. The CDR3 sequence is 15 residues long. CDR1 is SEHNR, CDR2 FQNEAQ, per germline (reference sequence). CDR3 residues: CASSLAEGQSYGYTF. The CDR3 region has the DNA TGTGCCAGCAGCTTAGCAGAGGGACAGTCCTATGGCTACACCTTC.